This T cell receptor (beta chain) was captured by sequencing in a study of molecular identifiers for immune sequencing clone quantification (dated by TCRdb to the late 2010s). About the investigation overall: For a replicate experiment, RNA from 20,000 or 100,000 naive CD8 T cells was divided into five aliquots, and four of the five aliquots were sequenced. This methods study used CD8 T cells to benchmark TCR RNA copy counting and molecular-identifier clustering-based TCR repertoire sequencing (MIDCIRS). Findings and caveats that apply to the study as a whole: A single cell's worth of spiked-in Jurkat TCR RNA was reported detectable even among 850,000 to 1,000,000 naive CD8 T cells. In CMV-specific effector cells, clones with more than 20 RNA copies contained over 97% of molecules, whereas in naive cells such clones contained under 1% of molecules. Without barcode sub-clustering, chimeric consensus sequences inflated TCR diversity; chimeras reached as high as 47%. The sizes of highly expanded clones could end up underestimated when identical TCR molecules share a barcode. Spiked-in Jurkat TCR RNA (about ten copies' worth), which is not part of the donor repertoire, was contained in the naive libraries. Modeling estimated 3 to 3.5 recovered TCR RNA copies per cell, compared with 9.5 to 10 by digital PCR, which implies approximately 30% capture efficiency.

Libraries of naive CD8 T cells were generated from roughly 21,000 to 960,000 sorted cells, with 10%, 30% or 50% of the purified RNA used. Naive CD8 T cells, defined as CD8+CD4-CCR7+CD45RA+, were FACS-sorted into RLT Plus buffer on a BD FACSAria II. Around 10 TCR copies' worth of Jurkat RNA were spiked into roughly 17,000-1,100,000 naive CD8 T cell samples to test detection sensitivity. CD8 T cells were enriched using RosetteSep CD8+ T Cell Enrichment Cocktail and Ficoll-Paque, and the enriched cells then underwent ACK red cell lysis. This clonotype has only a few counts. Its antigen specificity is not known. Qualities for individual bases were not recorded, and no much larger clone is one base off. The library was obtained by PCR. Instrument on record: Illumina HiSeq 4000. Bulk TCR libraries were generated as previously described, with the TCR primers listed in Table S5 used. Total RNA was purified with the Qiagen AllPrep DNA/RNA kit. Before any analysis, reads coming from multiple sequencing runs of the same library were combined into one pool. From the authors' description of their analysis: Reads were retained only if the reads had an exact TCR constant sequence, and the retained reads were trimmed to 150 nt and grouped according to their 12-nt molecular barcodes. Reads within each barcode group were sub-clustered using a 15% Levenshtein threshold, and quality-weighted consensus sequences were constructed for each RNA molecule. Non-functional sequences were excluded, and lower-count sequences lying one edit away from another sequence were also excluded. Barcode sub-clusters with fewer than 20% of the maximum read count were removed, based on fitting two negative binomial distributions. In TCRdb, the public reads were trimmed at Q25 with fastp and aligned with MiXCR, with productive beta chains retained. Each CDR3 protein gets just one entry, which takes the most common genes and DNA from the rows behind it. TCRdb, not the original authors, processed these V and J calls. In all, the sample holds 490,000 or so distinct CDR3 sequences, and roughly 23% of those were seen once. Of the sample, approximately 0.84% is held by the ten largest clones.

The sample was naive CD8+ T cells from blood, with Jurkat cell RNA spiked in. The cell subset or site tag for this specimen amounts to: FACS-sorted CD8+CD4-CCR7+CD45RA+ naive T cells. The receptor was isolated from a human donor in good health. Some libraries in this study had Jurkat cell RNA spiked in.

Here the CDR3 is given as CASSLAPVAGDQVEQYF. At the DNA level, the sequence is TGCGCCAGCAGCTTGGCCCCAGTAGCGGGGGATCAGGTTGAGCAGTACTTC. The chain uses TRBV5-1 and TRBJ2-7; TRBD2 lines up with 9 middle nucleotides. From the germline V gene, CDR1 is SGHRS and CDR2 is YFSETQ. CDR3 length: 17 amino acids, cysteine to phenylalanine. Only the CDR3 region is kept as DNA, spanning 51 bases read in frame from base 1. Relative to germline, V is missing 0 bases and J is missing 7 bases, with 14 bases of the junction outside any gene match.